This entry features one TCR beta chain sequence. What it binds is unknown. Using immunoSEQ multiplex PCR, the repertoire was profiled, and TCRdb retains in-frame clones only, with some absent. There are over 120,000 clones in the sample; 89% occur only once, and over 8.5% lies in the top ten. J gave up 1 base and V 6 bases, and 5 bases lay outside the gene matches. There are 14 residues in the CDR3. The germline V gene has CDR1 MNHNY and CDR2 SVGAGI (reference sequence). This record belongs to a study of cytomegalovirus exposure and HLA in healthy donors. Overall study results and limits: A later analysis found first-cohort TCR clusters tended to co-occur in the 120 validation repertoires. Confirmation was obtained in vitro that a few CMV-associated chains are specific for CMV antigens.

J is TRBJ1-1 and V is TRBV6-6, with 7 bases identical to TRBD1. This TCR derives from a woman in her late teens or twenties in good health and CMV-seropositive. The sequencing input was PBMCs. CDR3 sequence (DNA): TGTGCCAGCAGGCCCGGGACAGCGAACACTGAAGCTTTCTTT. Translation gives CASRPGTANTEAFF.